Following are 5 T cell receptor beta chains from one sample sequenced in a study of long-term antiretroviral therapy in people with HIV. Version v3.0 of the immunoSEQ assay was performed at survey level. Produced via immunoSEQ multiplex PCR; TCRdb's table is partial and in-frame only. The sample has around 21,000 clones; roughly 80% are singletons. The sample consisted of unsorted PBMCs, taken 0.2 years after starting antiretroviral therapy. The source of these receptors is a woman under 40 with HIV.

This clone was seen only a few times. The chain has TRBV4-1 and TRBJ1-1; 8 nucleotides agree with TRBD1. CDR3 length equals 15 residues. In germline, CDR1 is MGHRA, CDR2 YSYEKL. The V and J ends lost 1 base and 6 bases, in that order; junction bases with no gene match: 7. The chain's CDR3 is CASSQGLGTGSEAFF. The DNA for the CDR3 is TGCGCCAGCAGCCAAGGGCTAGGGACAGGCTCTGAAGCTTTCTTT.

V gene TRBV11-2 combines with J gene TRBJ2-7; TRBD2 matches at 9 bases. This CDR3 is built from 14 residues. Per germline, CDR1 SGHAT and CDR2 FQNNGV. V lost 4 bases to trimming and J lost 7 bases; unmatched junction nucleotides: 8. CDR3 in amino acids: CASSSGLAGREQYV. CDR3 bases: TGTGCCAGCAGCTCGGGGCTAGCGGGGCGGGAGCAGTACGTC.

The DNA of the CDR3 is TGCGCCAGCAGCTTAGATGGACCTATATCTACCTACAATGAGCAGTTCTTC. Its protein product is CASSLDGPISTYNEQFF. The chain couples TRBV5-1 to TRBJ2-1; D is ambiguous. With 2 bases removed from V and 2 bases from J, the gap between germline ends came to 17 bases. The CDR3 covers 17 residues. Per the germline V gene, CDR1 is SGHRS and CDR2 is YFSETQ.

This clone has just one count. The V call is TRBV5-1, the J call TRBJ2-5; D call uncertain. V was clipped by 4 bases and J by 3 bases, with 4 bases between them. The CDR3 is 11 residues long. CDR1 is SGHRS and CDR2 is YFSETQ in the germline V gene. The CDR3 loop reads CASSIEETQYF. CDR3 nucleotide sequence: TGCGCCAGCAGCATCGAAGAGACCCAGTACTTC.

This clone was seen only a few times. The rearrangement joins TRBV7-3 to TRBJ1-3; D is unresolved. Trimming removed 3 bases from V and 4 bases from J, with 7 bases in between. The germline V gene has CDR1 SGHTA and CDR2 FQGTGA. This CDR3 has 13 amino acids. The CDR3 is CASSLALGNTIYF. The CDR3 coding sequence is TGTGCCAGCAGCTTGGCTTTGGGAAACACCATATATTTT.